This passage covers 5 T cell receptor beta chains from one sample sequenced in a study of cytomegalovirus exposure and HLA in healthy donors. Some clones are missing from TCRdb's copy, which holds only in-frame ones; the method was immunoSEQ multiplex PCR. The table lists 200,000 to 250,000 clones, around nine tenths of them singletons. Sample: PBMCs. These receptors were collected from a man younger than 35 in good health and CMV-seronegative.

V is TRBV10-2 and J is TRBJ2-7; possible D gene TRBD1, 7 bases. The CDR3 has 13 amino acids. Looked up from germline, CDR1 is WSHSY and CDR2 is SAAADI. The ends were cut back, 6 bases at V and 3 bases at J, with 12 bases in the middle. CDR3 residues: CASRRQGLYEQYF. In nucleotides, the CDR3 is TGCGCCAGCAGAAGACAGGGACTCTACGAGCAGTACTTC.

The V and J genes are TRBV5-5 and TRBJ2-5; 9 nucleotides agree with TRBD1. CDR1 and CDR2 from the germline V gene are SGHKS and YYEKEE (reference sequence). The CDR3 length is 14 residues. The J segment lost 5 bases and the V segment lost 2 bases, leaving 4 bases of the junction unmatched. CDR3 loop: CASSFSGTGETQYF. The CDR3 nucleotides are TGTGCCAGCAGCTTCTCCGGGACAGGGGAGACCCAGTACTTC.

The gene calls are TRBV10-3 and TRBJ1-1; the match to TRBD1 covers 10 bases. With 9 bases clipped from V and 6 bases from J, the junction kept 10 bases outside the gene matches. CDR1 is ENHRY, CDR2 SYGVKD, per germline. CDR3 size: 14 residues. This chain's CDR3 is CAMSRDRGRAEAFF. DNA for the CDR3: TGTGCCATGTCTAGGGACAGGGGTCGCGCTGAAGCTTTCTTT.

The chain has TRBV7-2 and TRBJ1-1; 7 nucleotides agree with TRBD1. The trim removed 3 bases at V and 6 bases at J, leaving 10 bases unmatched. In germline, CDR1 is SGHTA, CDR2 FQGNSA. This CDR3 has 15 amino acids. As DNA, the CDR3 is TGTGCCAGCAGCTTTATCAGGGGGAAGGACGCTGAAGCTTTCTTT. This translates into CASSFIRGKDAEAFF.

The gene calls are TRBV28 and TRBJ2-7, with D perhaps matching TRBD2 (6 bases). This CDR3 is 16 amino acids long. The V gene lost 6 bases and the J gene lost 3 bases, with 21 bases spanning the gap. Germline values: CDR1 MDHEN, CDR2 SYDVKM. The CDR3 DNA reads TGTGCCAGCAGCCCCCCAGTGGGGAGGAAAGGCTACGAGCAGTACTTC. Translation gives CASSPPVGRKGYEQYF.